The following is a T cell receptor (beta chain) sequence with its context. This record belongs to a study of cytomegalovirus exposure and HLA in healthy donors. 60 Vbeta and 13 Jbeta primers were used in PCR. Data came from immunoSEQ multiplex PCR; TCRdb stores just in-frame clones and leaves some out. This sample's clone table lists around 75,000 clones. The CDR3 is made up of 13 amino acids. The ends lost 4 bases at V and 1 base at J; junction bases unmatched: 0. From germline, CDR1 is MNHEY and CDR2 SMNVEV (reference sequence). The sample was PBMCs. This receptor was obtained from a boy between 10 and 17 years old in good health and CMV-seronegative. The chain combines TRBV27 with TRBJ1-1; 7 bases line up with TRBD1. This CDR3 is CASSWTGNTEAFF. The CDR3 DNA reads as TGTGCCAGCAGTTGGACAGGGAACACTGAAGCTTTCTTT.